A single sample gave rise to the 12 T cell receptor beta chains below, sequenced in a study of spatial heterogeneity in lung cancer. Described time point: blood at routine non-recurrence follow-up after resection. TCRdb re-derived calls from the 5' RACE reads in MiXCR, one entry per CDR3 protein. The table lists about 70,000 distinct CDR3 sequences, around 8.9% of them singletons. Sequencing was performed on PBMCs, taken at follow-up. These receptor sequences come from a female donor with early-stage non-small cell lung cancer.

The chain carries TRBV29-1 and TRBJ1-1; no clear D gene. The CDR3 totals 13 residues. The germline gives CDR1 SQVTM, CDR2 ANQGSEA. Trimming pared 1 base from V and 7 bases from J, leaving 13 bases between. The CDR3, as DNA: TGCAGCGTTGAAGGAGGTGGGCCGGTTGAAGCTTTCTTT. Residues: CSVEGGGPVEAFF.

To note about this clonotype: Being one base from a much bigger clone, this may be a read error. The CDR3 is CVSSLTGTTNEKLFF. The CDR3 region has the DNA TGTGTCAGCAGCTTAACAGGGACGACTAATGAAAAACTGTTTTTT. The chain uses TRBV7-3 and TRBJ1-4; tentative D call: TRBD1 (6 bases). Germline CDR1 is SGHTA and CDR2 is FQGTGA. This CDR3 is 15 amino acids long.

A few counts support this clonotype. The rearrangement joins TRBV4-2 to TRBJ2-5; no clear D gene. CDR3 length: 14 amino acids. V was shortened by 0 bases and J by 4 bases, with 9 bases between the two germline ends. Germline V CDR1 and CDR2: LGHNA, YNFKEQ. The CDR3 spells CASSQEAISETQYF. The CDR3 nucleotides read TGTGCCAGCAGCCAAGAAGCCATTTCAGAGACCCAGTACTTC.

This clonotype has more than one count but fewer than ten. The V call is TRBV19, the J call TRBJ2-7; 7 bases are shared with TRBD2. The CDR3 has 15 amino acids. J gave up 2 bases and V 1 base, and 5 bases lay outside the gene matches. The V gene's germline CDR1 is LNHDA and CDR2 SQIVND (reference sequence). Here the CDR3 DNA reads TGTGCCAGTAGTATAGTGGTGCGGGGGACCTACGAGCAGTACTTC. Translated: CASSIVVRGTYEQYF.

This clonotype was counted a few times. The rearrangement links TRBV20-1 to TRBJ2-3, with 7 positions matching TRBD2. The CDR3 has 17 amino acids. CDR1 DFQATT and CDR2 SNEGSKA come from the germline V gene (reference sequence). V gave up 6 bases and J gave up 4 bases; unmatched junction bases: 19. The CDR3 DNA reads TGCAGTGCCCTCGGAGGAATGGGGAGGGTAAGGTCAGATACGCAGTATTTT. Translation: CSALGGMGRVRSDTQYF.

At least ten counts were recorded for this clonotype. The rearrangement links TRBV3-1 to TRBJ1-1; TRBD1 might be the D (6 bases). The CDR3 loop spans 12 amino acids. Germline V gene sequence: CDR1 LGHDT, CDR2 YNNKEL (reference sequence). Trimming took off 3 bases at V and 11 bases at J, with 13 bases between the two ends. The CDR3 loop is CASSQGRGYAFF. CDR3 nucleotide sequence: TGTGCCAGCAGCCAGGGCAGGGGCTATGCTTTCTTT.

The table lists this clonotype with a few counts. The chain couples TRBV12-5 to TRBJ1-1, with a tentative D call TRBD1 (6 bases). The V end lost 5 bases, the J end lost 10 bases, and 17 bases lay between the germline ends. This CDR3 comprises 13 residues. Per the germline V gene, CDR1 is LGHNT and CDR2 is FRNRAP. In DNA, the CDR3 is TGTGCTAGTGGTCCCCGACAGGTGTGGGGAGCTTTCTTT. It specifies CASGPRQVWGAFF.

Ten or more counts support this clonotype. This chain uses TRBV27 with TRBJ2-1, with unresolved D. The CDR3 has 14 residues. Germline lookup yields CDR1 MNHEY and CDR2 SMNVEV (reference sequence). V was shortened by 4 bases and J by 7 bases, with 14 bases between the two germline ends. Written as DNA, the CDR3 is TGTGCCAGCAGTTCAGGCGTGTCACGGAATGAGCAGTTCTTC. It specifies CASSSGVSRNEQFF.

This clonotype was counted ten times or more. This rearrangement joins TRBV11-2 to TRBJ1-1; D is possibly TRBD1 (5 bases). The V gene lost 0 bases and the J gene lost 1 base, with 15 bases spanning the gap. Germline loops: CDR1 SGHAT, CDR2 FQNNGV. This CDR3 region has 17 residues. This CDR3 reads CASSLEPPGEGNTEAFF. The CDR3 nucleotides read TGTGCCAGCAGCTTAGAACCCCCGGGGGAGGGGAACACTGAAGCTTTCTTT.

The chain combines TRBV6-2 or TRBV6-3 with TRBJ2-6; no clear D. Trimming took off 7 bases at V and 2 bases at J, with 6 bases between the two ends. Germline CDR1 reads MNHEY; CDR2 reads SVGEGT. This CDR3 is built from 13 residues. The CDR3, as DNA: TGTGCCAGCACCAGCCCTGGGGCCAACGTCCTGACTTTC. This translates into CASTSPGANVLTF.

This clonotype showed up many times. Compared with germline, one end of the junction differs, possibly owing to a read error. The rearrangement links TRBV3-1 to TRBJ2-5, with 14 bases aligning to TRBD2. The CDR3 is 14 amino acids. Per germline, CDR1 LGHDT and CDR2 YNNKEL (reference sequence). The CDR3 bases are TGTGCCAGCAGCCCAGGGGGGACTAGCGGGAGAGAGATCTTC. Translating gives CASSPGGTSGREIF.

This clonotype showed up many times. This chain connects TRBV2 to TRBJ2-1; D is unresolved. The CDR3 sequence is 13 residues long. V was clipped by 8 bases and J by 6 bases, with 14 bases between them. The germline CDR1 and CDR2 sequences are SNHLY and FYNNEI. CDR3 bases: TGTGCCAGCGGCGCGACCCCGTCCAATGAGCAGTTCTTC. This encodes CASGATPSNEQFF.